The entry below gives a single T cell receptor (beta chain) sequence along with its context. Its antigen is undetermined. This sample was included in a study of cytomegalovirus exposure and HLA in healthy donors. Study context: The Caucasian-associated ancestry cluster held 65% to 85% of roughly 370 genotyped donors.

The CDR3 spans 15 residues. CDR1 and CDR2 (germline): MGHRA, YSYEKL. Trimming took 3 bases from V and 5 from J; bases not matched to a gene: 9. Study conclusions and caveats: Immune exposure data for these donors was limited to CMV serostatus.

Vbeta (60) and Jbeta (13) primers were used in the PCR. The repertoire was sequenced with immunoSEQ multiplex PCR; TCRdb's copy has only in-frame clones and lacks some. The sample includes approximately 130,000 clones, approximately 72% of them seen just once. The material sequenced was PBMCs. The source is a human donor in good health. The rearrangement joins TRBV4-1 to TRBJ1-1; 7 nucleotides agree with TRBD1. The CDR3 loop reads CASSQTDRARTEAFF. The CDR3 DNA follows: TGCGCCAGCAGCCAGACCGACAGGGCGCGAACTGAAGCTTTCTTT.